These 8 T cell receptor beta chains were all obtained from the same sample, sequenced in a study of cytomegalovirus exposure and HLA in healthy donors. Both 60 Vbeta primers and 13 Jbeta primers went into the PCR. Measured with immunoSEQ multiplex PCR; TCRdb has only the in-frame clones, and not every one. The table lists about 81,000 clones, 75% to 85% of them singletons. The specimen sequenced was PBMCs. The receptors were sampled from a man aged 50-60 years in good health and CMV-seropositive.

This rearrangement joins TRBV30 to TRBJ1-1, with D perhaps TRBD1 (6 bases). Germline V gene data show CDR1 as GTSNPN and CDR2 as SVGIG (reference sequence). V lost 2 bases and J 5 bases, leaving 6 bases between the germline ends. CDR3 length: 11 amino acids. Here the CDR3 DNA reads TGTGCCTGGAGTCAGGGGACTGAAGCTTTCTTT. It yields the protein CAWSQGTEAFF.

The chain employs TRBV6-5 and TRBJ1-1; a possible D gene is TRBD1 (5 bases). In germline, CDR1 is MNHEY, CDR2 SVGAGI. This CDR3 is 12 amino acids long. Trimming removed 0 bases from V and 11 bases from J, with 10 bases in between. CDR3 protein: CASSYSLEGAFF. The CDR3 region has the DNA TGTGCCAGCAGTTACTCCCTGGAGGGGGCTTTCTTT.

Note on this clone: The identical CDR3 is also encoded by other nucleotide sequences in the sample. The chain is built from TRBV13 and TRBJ2-1; D remains unclear. This CDR3 is built from 13 residues. Looked up from germline, CDR1 is PRHDT and CDR2 is FYEKMQ (reference sequence). V gave up 0 bases and J gave up 8 bases, with 8 bases separating them. CDR3 sequence: CASSLGGTYEQFF. CDR3 coding DNA: TGTGCCAGCAGCTTAGGCGGTACCTATGAGCAGTTCTTC. Full variable domain (missing parts from reference TRBV13 and TRBJ2-1): AAGVIQSPRHLIKEKRETATLKCYPIPRHDTVYWYQQGPGQDPQFLISFYEKMQSDKGSIPDRFSAQQFSDYHSELNMSSLELGDSALYFCASSLGGTYEQFFGPGTRLTVL.

Remarks on this clone: Other DNA variants within this sample encode the same CDR3. This sequence joins TRBV29-1 and TRBJ2-1, with TRBD2 matching 10 bases. The CDR3 contains 16 residues. The V and J ends lost 7 bases and 8 bases, in that order; junction bases with no gene match: 17. Germline V gives CDR1 SQVTM, CDR2 ANQGSEA. The CDR3 reads CSAGSGWASGSDEQFF. The CDR3 DNA sequence: TGCAGCGCCGGCTCGGGTTGGGCTAGCGGGAGTGATGAGCAGTTCTTC.

The count of this clone is one. This rearrangement joins TRBV28 to TRBJ1-4; D perhaps matches TRBD1 (5 bases). Trimming pared 6 bases from V and 6 bases from J, leaving 20 bases between. The CDR3 extends over 16 amino acids. Germline V gene data show CDR1 as MDHEN and CDR2 as SYDVKM. The CDR3 spells CASSGGMAGGYEKLFF. The CDR3 nucleotides are TGTGCCAGCAGCGGGGGGATGGCTGGGGGATATGAAAAACTGTTTTTT.

This sequence joins TRBV7-9 and TRBJ2-1; D is possibly TRBD2 (6 bases). This CDR3 has 16 residues. Trimming removed 1 base at V and 2 bases at J, with 12 bases between. From germline, CDR1 is SEHNR and CDR2 FQNEAQ (reference sequence). The CDR3 loop reads CASSLGAASAYNEQFF. Written as DNA, the CDR3 is TGTGCCAGCAGCTTAGGGGCGGCTAGCGCCTACAATGAGCAGTTCTTC.

In DNA, the CDR3 is TGTGCCAGCAGCTTGGACGGCGGCTCCTACGAGCAGTACTTC. Protein: CASSLDGGSYEQYF. This sequence joins TRBV5-4 and TRBJ2-7; no clear D gene. CDR3 size: 14 residues. Germline CDR1 is SGHNT and CDR2 is YYREEE (reference sequence). V was pared by 0 bases and J by 0 bases, with 7 bases between.

This chain links TRBV7-2 with TRBJ2-1, with 11 bases lining up with TRBD2. Trimming took 5 bases from V and 9 from J; bases not matched to a gene: 15. The CDR3 is 17 amino acids. Looked up from germline, CDR1 is SGHTA and CDR2 is FQGNSA. CDR3 amino acids: CASSPDSGRAYWGEQFF. CDR3 coding DNA: TGTGCCAGCAGCCCTGATAGCGGGAGGGCCTATTGGGGTGAGCAGTTCTTC.